This record concerns one T cell receptor (beta chain) sequence. These data originate in a study of blood T cell repertoires in COVID-19. Germline V gene sequence: CDR1 MNHEY, CDR2 SVGAGI. V shed 7 bases and J shed 1 base, with 12 bases lying between them. The CDR3 is 14 amino acids. Original analysis: Scientists estimated how many nucleated cells there were by amplifying reference gene primers. Using immunoSEQ multiplex PCR, the repertoire was profiled, and TCRdb retains in-frame clones only, with some absent. For V, J and clone size, that table is used; D and trimming come from the DNA. The sample consists of approximately 280,000 clones, around 85% of them appearing once. Donors of Cohort 3 who recovered were those that had two negative PCRs, clearance, or symptom resolution.

This sequence originates from a woman aged 45-60 years who had recovered from COVID-19. Material: PBMCs or T cells enriched from blood (not recorded which). The chain is built from TRBV6-5 and TRBJ2-3; weak D call: TRBD1 (5 bases). Here the CDR3 DNA reads TGTGCCAGCACCCCGGGCAGGGGCACAGATACGCAGTATTTT. It codes for CASTPGRGTDTQYF.